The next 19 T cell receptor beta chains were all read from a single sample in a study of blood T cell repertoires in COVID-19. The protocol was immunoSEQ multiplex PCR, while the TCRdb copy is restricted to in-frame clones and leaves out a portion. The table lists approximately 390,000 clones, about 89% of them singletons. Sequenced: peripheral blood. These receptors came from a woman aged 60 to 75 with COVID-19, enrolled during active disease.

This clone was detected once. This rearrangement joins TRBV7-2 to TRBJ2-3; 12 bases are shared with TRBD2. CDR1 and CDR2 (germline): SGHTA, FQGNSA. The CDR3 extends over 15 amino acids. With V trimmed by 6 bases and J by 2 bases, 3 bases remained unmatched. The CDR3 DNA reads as TGTGCCAGCAGAACTAGCGGGGGGTTCACAGATACGCAGTATTTT. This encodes CASRTSGGFTDTQYF. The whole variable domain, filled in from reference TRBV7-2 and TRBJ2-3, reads GAGVSQSPSNKVTEKGKDVELRCDPISGHTALYWYRQSLGQGLEFLIYFQGNSAPDKSGLPSDRFSAERTGGSVSTLTIQRTQQEDSAVYLCASRTSGGFTDTQYFGPGTRLTVL.

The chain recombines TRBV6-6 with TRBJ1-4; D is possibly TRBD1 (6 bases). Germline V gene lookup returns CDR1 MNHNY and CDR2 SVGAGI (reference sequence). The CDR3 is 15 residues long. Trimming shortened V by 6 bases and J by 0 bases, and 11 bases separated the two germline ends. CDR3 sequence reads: CASSGTPTTNEKLFF. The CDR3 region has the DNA TGTGCCAGCAGCGGGACACCCACAACTAATGAAAAACTGTTTTTT.

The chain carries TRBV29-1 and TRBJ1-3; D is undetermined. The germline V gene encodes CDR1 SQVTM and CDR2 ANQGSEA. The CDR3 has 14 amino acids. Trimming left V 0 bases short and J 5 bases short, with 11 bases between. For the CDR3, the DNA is TGCAGCGTTGAAGATGCACAGAGCCGAAACACCATATATTTT. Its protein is CSVEDAQSRNTIYF. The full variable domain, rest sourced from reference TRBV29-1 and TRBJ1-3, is SAVISQKPSRDICQRGTSLTIQCQVDSQVTMMFWYRQQPGQSLTLIATANQGSEATYESGFVIDKFPISRPNLTFSTLTVSNMSPEDSSIYLCSVEDAQSRNTIYFGEGSWLTVV.

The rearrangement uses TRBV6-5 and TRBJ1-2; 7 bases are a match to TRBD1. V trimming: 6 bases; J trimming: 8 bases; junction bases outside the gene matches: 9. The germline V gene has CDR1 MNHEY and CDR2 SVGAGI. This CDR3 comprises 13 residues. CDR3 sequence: CASSTTGEIGYTF. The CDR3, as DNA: TGTGCCAGCAGCACAACAGGGGAGATAGGCTACACCTTC.

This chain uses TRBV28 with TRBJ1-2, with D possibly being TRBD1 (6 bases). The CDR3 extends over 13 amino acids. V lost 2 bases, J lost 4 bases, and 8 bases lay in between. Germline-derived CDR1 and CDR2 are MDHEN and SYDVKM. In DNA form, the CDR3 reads TGTGCCAGCAGTTTACCAGGGGTCTATGGCTACACCTTC. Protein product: CASSLPGVYGYTF.

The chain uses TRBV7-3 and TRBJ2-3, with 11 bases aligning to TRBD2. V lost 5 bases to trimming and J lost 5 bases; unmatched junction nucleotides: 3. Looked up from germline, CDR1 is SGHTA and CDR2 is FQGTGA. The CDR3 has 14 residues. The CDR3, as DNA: TGTGCCAGCAGCCTCACTAGCGGGGGAGATACGCAGTATTTT. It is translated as CASSLTSGGDTQYF.

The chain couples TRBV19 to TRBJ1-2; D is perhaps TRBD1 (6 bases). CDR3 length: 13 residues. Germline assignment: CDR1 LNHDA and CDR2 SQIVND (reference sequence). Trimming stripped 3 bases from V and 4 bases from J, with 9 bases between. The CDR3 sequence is CASSIPGVYGYTF. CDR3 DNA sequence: TGTGCCAGTAGTATTCCAGGGGTCTATGGCTACACCTTC. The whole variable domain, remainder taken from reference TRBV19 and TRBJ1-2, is DGGITQSPKYLFRKEGQNVTLSCEQNLNHDAMYWYRQDPGQGLRLIYYSQIVNDFQKGDIAEGYSVSREKKESFPLTVTSAQKNPTAFYLCASSIPGVYGYTFGSGTRLTVV.

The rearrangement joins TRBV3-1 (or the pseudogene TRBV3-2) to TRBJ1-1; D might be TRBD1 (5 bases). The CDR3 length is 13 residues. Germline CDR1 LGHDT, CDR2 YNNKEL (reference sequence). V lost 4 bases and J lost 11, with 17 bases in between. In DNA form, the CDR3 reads TGTGCCAGCAGCCCCCGACAGACGCTTAGCGCTTTCTTT. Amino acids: CASSPRQTLSAFF.

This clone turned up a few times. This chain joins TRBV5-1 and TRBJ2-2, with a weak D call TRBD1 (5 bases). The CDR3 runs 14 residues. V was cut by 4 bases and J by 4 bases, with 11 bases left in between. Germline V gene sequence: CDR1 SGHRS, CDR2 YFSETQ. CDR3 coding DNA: TGCGCCAGCAGCGCCGACAGTTTCACCGGGGAGCTGTTTTTT. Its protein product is CASSADSFTGELFF.

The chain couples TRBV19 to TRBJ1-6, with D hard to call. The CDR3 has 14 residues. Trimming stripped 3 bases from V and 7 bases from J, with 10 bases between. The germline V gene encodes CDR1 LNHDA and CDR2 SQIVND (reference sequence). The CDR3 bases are TGTGCCAGTAGTATCGAGGTGAGGAATTCACCCCTCCACTTT. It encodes CASSIEVRNSPLHF.

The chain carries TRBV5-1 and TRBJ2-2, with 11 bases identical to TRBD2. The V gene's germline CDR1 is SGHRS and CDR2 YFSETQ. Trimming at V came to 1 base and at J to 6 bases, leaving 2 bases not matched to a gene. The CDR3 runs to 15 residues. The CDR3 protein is CASSLTSGGAGELFF. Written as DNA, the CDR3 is TGCGCCAGCAGCTTGACTAGCGGGGGAGCCGGGGAGCTGTTTTTT. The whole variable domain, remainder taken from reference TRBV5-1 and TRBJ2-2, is KAGVTQTPRYLIKTRGQQVTLSCSPISGHRSVSWYQQTPGQGLQFLFEYFSETQRNKGNFPGRFSGRQFSNSRSEMNVSTLELGDSALYLCASSLTSGGAGELFFGEGSRLTVL.

The CDR3 nucleotides are TGTGCCAGCAGCCCTACTGCTAGCACAGATACGCAGTATTTT. Translated: CASSPTASTDTQYF. The rearrangement uses TRBV14 and TRBJ2-3; no firm D call. Germline CDR1 is SGHDN and CDR2 is FVKESK. This CDR3 has 14 amino acids. Trimming took 4 bases from V and 0 from J, leaving 8 bases between them.

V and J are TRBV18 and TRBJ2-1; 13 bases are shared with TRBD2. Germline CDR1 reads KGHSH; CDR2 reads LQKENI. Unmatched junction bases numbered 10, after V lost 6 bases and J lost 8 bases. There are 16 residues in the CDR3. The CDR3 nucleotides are TGTGCCAGCTCTCTCACTAGCGGGGGGGCAATCTATGAGCAGTTCTTC. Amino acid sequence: CASSLTSGGAIYEQFF.

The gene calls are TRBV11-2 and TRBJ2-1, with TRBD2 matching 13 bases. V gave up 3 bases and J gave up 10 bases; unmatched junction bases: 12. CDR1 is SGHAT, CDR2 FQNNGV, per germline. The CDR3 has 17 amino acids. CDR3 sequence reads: CASSFEILAGGSLEQFF. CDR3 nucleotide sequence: TGTGCCAGCAGCTTCGAGATACTAGCGGGGGGGTCATTGGAGCAGTTCTTC.

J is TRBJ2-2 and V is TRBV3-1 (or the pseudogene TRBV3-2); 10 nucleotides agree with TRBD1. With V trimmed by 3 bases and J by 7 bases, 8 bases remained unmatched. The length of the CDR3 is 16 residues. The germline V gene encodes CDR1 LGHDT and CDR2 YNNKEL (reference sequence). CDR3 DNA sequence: TGTGCCAGCAGCCAGGGCGGGACAGGGGCAGTCGGGGAGCTGTTTTTT. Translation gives CASSQGGTGAVGELFF.

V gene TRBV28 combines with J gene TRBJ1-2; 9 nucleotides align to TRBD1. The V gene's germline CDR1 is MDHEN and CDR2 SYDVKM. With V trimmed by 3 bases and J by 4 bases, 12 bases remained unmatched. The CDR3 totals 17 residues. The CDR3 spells CASSLGWRTGAIYGYTF. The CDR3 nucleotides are TGTGCCAGCAGTTTGGGGTGGCGGACAGGGGCTATCTATGGCTACACCTTC.

CDR3 nucleotides: TGTGCCAGCACCGAAGGGGTGGGCAATCAGCCCCAGCATTTT. Its protein product is CASTEGVGNQPQHF. The rearrangement uses TRBV6-5 and TRBJ1-5; D is perhaps TRBD1 (5 bases). V was shortened by 7 bases and J by 2 bases, with 12 bases between the two germline ends. CDR3 length: 14 amino acids. Per the germline V gene, CDR1 is MNHEY and CDR2 is SVGAGI.

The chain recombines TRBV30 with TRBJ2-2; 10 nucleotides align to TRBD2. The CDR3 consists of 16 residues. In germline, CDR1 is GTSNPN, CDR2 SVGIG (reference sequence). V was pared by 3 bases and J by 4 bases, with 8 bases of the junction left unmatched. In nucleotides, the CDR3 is TGTGCCTGGAGGGGAGGAGCGGGGGGGCCCACCGGGGAGCTGTTTTTT. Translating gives CAWRGGAGGPTGELFF.

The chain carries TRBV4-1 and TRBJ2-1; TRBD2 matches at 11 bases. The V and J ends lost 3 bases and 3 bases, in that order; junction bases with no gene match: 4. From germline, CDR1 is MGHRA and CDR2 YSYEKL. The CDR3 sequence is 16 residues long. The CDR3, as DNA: TGCGCCAGCAGCCAGTCCCTAGCGGGGGGCTACAATGAGCAGTTCTTC. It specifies CASSQSLAGGYNEQFF.